This T cell receptor (beta chain) came from a study of human versus mouse CDR3 diversity and MHC coevolution. Background on the study: Each sample yielded roughly 5.5 x 10^6 to 1.8 x 10^7 valid reads. Study results and caveats: Human T cells underwent selection on several different MHC II alleles.

Data came from immunoSEQ multiplex PCR; TCRdb stores just in-frame clones and leaves some out. The table shows about 77,000 clones, with 85% to 95% occurring only once. CDR1 MDHEN and CDR2 SYDVKM come from the germline V gene. The ends were cut back, 3 bases at V and 3 bases at J, with 15 bases in the middle. The CDR3 length is 16 residues. This clone was found a few times. Its antigen remains unidentified. The rearrangement links TRBV28 to TRBJ1-3, with D perhaps matching TRBD1 (5 bases). This receptor was taken from a person aged 30 to 69 in good health. The sequenced material came from naive CD4+ T cells from blood. As to subset: CD45RO-negative CD62L-positive naive CD4 T cells. The CDR3 DNA is TGTGCCAGCAGTTTCTCGGGGGGGTGGATTGGAAACACCATATATTTT. Protein: CASSFSGGWIGNTIYF.